The 14 T cell receptor beta chains below all came from one sample that was sequenced in a study of blood T cell repertoires in COVID-19. Clones were read by immunoSEQ multiplex PCR, and TCRdb kept only the in-frame ones, dropping some. Of tens of thousands of clones listed, roughly 80% are singletons. The sample comprised peripheral blood. The receptors originated from a man aged 45-60 years with acute or convalescent COVID-19.

The rearrangement links TRBV28 to TRBJ1-1; D is unclear. The CDR3 is 12 residues long. V was clipped by 7 bases and J by 8 bases, with 14 bases between them. CDR1 and CDR2 (germline): MDHEN, SYDVKM. CDR3 in amino acids: CASTPGKPEAFF. The DNA of the CDR3 is TGTGCCAGCACCCCTGGTAAGCCAGAAGCTTTCTTT.

The genes are TRBV6-2 or TRBV6-3 and TRBJ1-1; no reliable D call. This CDR3 has 15 amino acids. Trimming removed 4 bases at V and 2 bases at J, with 14 bases between. The germline V gene has CDR1 MNHEY and CDR2 SVGEGT. This CDR3 reads CASSSSSGYNTEAFF. As DNA, the CDR3 is TGTGCCAGCAGTTCTTCCTCGGGTTATAACACTGAAGCTTTCTTT.

The genes are TRBV15 and TRBJ1-5; possibly TRBD1 for D (6 bases). The CDR3 sequence is 16 residues long. With 1 base removed from V and 0 bases from J, the gap between germline ends came to 10 bases. Germline V gene data show CDR1 as LNHNV and CDR2 as YYDKDF (reference sequence). Here the CDR3 DNA reads TGTGCCACCAGCAGAGGGGGGCTGACTAGCAATCAGCCCCAGCATTTT. Amino acids: CATSRGGLTSNQPQHF.

This clone was observed once. V usage is TRBV6-6 and J usage is TRBJ1-3; D remains ambiguous. The CDR3 covers 14 residues. V lost 4 bases and J 0 bases, leaving 7 bases between the germline ends. The germline gives CDR1 MNHNY, CDR2 SVGAGI (reference sequence). The CDR3 loop is CASSLGLSGNTIYF. Here the CDR3 DNA reads TGTGCCAGCAGTTTGGGCCTCTCTGGAAACACCATATATTTT.

V gene TRBV5-1 combines with J gene TRBJ1-6; a possible D gene is TRBD1 (6 bases). The germline CDR1 and CDR2 sequences are SGHRS and YFSETQ. The CDR3 is made up of 15 amino acids. V gave up 4 bases and J gave up 7 bases, with 15 bases separating them. CDR3 nucleotide sequence: TGCGCCAGCAGCAGAGAACCGGGACAAAATTCACCCCTCCACTTT. Protein product: CASSREPGQNSPLHF.

A single count supports this clone. The chain links TRBV6-1 to TRBJ2-5; the D is unclear. The CDR3 has 13 amino acids. The germline V gene has CDR1 MNHNS and CDR2 SASEGT. Trimming stripped 3 bases from V and 2 bases from J, with 7 bases between. The CDR3 nucleotides are TGTGCCAGCAGTGACAGTATTCAAGAGACCCAGTACTTC. Translated, it gives CASSDSIQETQYF.

This chain joins TRBV11-3 and TRBJ2-5; D is possibly TRBD2 (6 bases). Germline loops: CDR1 SGHNT, CDR2 YENEEA. V lost 4 bases and J lost 3, with 6 bases in between. The CDR3 is 12 amino acids. The CDR3 DNA sequence: TGTGCCAGCAGCTGGGGGGAAGAGACCCAGTACTTC. Its translation is CASSWGEETQYF.

This clone has only one observation. The rearrangement uses TRBV9 and TRBJ1-6; tentative D call: TRBD1 (5 bases). Trimming left V 4 bases short and J 7 bases short, with 15 bases between. This CDR3 spans 15 amino acids. From germline, CDR1 is SGDLS and CDR2 YYNGEE. The CDR3: CASSPSDRENSPLHF. The CDR3 DNA follows: TGTGCCAGCAGCCCCAGTGACAGAGAGAATTCACCCCTCCACTTT.

This chain uses TRBV5-1 with TRBJ2-7; TRBD1 matches 8 bases. After removal of 4 bases from V and 4 bases from J, the junction contained 10 bases not matched to a gene. CDR3 length equals 15 residues. The V gene's germline CDR1 is SGHRS and CDR2 YFSETQ. This CDR3 is CASSPVDRDRYEQYF. The CDR3 DNA reads as TGCGCCAGCAGCCCCGTGGACAGGGATCGGTACGAGCAGTACTTC.

This clone was counted between two and nine times. The genes are TRBV5-1 and TRBJ1-4, with 7 positions matching TRBD1. The CDR3 length is 14 residues. V was clipped by 6 bases and J by 4 bases; unmatched bases: 6. Germline CDR1 is SGHRS and CDR2 is YFSETQ. CDR3 in DNA: TGCGCCAGCACCCCAGGGGGTGGTAATGAAAAACTGTTTTTT. Translating gives CASTPGGGNEKLFF.

The sample holds one count of this clone. The V gene is TRBV25-1, the J gene TRBJ2-7; D possibly corresponds to TRBD1 (6 bases). The germline V gene encodes CDR1 MGHDK and CDR2 SYGVNS. V lost 6 bases and J 0 bases, leaving 15 bases between the germline ends. The CDR3 is 15 residues long. The chain's CDR3 is CASSDGGRISYEQYF. The CDR3 DNA follows: TGTGCCAGCAGCGATGGGGGCAGGATCTCCTACGAGCAGTACTTC.

The CDR3, as DNA: TGTGCCAGCAGCCAATCAGGGGTGGCTTTCTTT. Its translation is CASSQSGVAFF. V and J are TRBV12-3 or TRBV12-4 and TRBJ1-1; a weak D match, TRBD1 (6 bases). Deletions cut 6 bases from V and 11 bases from J, with 13 bases between. CDR3 size: 11 residues.

The table lists this clone with a few counts. This chain connects TRBV2 to TRBJ2-5, with D possibly TRBD2 on 6 matching bases. The germline V and J ends were trimmed by 5 bases and 0 bases, with 10 bases remaining between them. Germline CDR1 and CDR2: SNHLY and FYNNEI. This CDR3 region has 14 residues. The CDR3 spells CASSHRDYQETQYF. The CDR3 DNA reads TGTGCCAGCAGTCACCGGGACTACCAAGAGACCCAGTACTTC.

This clone was seen a few times. The DNA of the CDR3 is TGTGCCAGCAGCTCTATCAGACAGGGATCGTTCGATGAGCAGTTCTTC. It codes for CASSSIRQGSFDEQFF. The chain uses TRBV7-8 and TRBJ2-1; TRBD1 matches 7 bases. The V gene end was trimmed by 4 bases and the J gene end by 8 bases; junction bases not matched to a gene: 14. The CDR3 has 16 residues. CDR1 and CDR2 (germline): SGHVS, FQNEAQ.